Here is one T cell receptor (beta chain) with its context. The data derive from a study of shared clonotypes between healthy human individuals. Deletions cut 6 bases from V and 4 bases from J, with 12 bases between. This CDR3 spans 13 amino acids. Germline CDR1 reads SNHLY; CDR2 reads FYNNEI. In the authors' methods: Junction-only immunoSEQ sequences carried no quality scores, so filtering differed. TCRdb's copy holds only in-frame clones and misses some; the assay was immunoSEQ multiplex PCR. D and trimming come from the DNA, and the V and J calls and clone size come from that table. Among around 1,100,000 clones listed, around 77% were seen once.

The chain couples TRBV2 to TRBJ1-2; D is ambiguous. Sequencing input: memory CD4+ T cells from PBMCs. The sample's subset: CD45RA-negative fraction. The sequence derives from a man between 18 and 35 years old in good health. Some clones in this sample may be carry-over from other donors' samples. The CDR3 here is CASRENSIYGYTF. The CDR3 nucleotides are TGTGCCAGCAGGGAAAACAGCATCTATGGCTACACCTTC.